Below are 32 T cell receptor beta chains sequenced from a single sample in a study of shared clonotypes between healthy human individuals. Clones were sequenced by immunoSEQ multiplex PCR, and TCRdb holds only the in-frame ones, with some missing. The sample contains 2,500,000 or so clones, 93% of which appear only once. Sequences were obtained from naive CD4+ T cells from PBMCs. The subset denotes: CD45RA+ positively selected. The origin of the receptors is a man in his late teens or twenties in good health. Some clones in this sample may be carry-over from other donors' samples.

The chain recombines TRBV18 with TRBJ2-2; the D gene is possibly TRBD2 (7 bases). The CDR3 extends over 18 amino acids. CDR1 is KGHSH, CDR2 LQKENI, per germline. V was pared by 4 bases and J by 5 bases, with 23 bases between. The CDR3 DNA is TGTGCCAGCTCACGGCAGAACGGGGGCGGGAGTCGGACCGGGGAGCTGTTTTTT. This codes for CASSRQNGGGSRTGELFF.

CDR3 region: CASSLDRGGVGNNEQFF. The CDR3 region has the DNA TGTGCCAGCAGCTTAGATCGGGGTGGGGTAGGCAACAATGAGCAGTTCTTC. The gene calls are TRBV11-2 and TRBJ2-1; D possibly corresponds to TRBD2 (5 bases). The V gene's germline CDR1 is SGHAT and CDR2 FQNNGV. Between the trimmed V and J ends, which lost 0 bases and 5 bases, there was a span of 17 bases. The length of the CDR3 is 17 residues. Full variable domain (remainder filled in from reference TRBV11-2 and TRBJ2-1): EAGVAQSPRYKIIEKRQSVAFWCNPISGHATLYWYQQILGQGPKLLIQFQNNGVVDDSQLPKDRFSAERLKGVDSTLKIQPAKLEDSAVYLCASSLDRGGVGNNEQFFGPGTRLTVL.

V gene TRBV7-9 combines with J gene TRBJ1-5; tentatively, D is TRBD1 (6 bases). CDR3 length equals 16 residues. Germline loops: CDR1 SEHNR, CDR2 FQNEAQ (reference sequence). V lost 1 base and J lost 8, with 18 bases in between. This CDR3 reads CASSLGPRGKEEPQHF. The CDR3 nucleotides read TGTGCCAGCAGCTTAGGACCCAGGGGTAAGGAAGAGCCCCAGCATTTT. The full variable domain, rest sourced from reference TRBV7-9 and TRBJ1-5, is DTGVSQNPRHKITKRGQNVTFRCDPISEHNRLYWYRQTLGQGPEFLTYFQNEAQLEKSRLLSDRFSAERPKGSFSTLEIQRTEQGDSAMYLCASSLGPRGKEEPQHFGDGTRLSIL.

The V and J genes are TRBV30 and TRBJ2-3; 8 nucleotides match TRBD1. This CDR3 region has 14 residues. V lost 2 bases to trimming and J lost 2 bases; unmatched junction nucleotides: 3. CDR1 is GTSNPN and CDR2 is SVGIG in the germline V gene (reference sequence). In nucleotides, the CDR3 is TGTGCCTGGAGTCAGGACAGGGTCACAGATACGCAGTATTTT. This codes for CAWSQDRVTDTQYF.

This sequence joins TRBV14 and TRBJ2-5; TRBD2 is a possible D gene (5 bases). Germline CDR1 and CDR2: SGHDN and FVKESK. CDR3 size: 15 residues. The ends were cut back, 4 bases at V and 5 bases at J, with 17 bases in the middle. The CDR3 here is CASSPSLEGFETQYF. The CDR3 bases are TGTGCCAGCAGCCCCTCCCTCGAGGGCTTTGAGACCCAGTACTTC.

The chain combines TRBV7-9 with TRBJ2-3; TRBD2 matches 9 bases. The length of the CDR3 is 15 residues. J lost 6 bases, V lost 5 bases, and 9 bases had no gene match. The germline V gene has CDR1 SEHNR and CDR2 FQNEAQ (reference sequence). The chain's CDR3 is CASSPTGLASDTQYF. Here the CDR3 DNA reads TGTGCCAGCAGCCCGACGGGACTAGCATCCGATACGCAGTATTTT.

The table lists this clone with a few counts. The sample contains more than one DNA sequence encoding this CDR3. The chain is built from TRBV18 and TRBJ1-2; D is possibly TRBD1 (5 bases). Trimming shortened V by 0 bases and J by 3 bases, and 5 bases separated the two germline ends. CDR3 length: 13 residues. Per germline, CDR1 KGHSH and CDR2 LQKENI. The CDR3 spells CASSPPGDYGYTF. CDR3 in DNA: TGTGCCAGCTCACCACCAGGGGACTATGGCTACACCTTC.

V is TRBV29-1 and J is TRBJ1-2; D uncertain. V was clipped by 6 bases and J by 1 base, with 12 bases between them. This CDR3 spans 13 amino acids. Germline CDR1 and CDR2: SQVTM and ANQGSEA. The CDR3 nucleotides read TGCAGCGTCCGAGGAGAGGGTAACTATGGCTACACCTTC. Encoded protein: CSVRGEGNYGYTF.

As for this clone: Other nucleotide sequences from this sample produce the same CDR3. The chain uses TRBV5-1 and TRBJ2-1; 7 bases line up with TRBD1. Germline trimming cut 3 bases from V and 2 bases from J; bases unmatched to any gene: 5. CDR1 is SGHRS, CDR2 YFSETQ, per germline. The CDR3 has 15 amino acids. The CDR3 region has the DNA TGCGCCAGCAGCTCCGGGACAGCGACCTACAATGAGCAGTTCTTC. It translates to CASSSGTATYNEQFF.

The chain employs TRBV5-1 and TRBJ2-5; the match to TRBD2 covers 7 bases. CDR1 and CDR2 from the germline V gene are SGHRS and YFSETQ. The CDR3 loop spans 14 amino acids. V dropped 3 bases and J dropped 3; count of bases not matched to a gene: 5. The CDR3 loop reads CASSWGSGEETQYF. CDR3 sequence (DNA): TGCGCCAGCAGCTGGGGGAGCGGGGAAGAGACCCAGTACTTC.

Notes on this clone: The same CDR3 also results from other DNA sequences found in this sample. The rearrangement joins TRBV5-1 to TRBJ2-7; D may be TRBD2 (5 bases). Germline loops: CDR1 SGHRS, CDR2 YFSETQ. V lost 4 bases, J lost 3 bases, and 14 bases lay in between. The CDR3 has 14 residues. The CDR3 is CASSDRTGFYEQYF. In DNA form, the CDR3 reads TGCGCCAGCAGCGACCGGACGGGGTTCTACGAGCAGTACTTC.

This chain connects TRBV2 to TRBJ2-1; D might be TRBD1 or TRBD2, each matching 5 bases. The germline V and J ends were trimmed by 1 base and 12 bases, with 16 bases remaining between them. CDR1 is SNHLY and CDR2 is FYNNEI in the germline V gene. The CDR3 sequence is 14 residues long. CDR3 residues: CASSEGGGREGQFF. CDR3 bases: TGTGCCAGCAGTGAAGGAGGAGGCAGGGAAGGGCAGTTCTTC.

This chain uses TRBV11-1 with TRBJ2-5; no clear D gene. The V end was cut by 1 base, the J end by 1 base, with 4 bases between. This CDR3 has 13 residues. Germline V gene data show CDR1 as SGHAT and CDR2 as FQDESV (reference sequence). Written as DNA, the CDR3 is TGTGCCAGCAGCTTAGGGATCCAAGAGACCCAGTACTTC. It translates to CASSLGIQETQYF.

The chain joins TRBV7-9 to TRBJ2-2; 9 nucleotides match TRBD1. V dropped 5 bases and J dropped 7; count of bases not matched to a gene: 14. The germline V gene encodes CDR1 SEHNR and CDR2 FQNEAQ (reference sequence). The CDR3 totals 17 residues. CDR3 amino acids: CASSRNFDRGIGGELFF. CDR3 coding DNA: TGTGCCAGCAGCCGAAATTTCGACAGGGGGATAGGCGGGGAGCTGTTTTTT.

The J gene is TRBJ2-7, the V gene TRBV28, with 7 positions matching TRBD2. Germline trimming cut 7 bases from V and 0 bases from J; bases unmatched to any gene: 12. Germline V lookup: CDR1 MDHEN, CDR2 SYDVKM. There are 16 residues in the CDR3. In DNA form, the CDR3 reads TGTGCCAGCAACTTGGGAGGGGCAGCTAGCTCCTACGAGCAGTACTTC. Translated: CASNLGGAASSYEQYF. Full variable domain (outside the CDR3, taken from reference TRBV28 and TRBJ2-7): DVKVTQSSRYLVKRTGEKVFLECVQDMDHENMFWYRQDPGLGLRLIYFSYDVKMKEKGDIPEGYSVSREKKERFSLILESASTNQTSMYLCASNLGGAASSYEQYFGPGTRLTVT.

CDR3 in DNA: TGCGCCAGCGCAGGGACCCCCGGGGCCTACGAGCAGTACTTC. Residues: CASAGTPGAYEQYF. The chain links TRBV5-1 to TRBJ2-7; D assignment may be TRBD1 or TRBD2 (5 bases each). Germline V lookup: CDR1 SGHRS, CDR2 YFSETQ. The CDR3 runs to 14 residues. V dropped 7 bases and J dropped 2 bases, with 16 bases sitting between them.

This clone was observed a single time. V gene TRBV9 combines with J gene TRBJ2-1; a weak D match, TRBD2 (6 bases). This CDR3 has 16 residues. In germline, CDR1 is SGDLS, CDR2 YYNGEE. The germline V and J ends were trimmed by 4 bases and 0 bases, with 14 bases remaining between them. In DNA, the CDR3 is TGTGCCAGCAGCCCCATCGGCGGGACCTCCTACAATGAGCAGTTCTTC. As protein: CASSPIGGTSYNEQFF.

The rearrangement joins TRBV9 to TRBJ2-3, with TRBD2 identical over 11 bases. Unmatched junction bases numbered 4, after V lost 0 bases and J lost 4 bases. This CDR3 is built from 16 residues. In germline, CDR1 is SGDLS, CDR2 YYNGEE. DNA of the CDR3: TGTGCCAGCAGCGTAGGTACTAGCGGGAGTGCAGATACGCAGTATTTT. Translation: CASSVGTSGSADTQYF.

The CDR3 loop is CASRLGQRNYPHEQYF. CDR3 nucleotides: TGTGCCAGCAGGCTAGGACAGCGAAACTATCCTCACGAGCAGTACTTC. The V call is TRBV27, the J call TRBJ2-7; tentatively, D is TRBD1 (6 bases). Looked up from germline, CDR1 is MNHEY and CDR2 is SMNVEV (reference sequence). Trimming removed 6 bases from V and 5 bases from J, with 23 bases in between. This CDR3 region has 16 residues.

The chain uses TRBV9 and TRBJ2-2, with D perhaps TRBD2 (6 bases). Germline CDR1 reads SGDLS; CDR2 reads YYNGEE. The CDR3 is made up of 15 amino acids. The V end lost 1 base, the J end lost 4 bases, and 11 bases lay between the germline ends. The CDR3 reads CASSVFPGVTGELFF. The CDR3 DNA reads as TGTGCCAGCAGCGTATTCCCGGGAGTCACCGGGGAGCTGTTTTTT.

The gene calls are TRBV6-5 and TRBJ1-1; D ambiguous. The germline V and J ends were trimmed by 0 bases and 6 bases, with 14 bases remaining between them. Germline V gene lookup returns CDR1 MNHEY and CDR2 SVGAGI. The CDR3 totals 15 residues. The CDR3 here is CASSYSRRGEPEAFF. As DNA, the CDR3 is TGTGCCAGCAGTTACTCACGACGGGGAGAGCCTGAAGCTTTCTTT.

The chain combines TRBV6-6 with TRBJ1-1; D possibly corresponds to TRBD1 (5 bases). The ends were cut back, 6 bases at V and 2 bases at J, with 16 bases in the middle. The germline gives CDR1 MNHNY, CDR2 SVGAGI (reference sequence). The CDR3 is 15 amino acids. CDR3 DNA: TGTGCCAGCAGCGGGGTAGCCCGGGGCAACACTGAAGCTTTCTTT. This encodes CASSGVARGNTEAFF.

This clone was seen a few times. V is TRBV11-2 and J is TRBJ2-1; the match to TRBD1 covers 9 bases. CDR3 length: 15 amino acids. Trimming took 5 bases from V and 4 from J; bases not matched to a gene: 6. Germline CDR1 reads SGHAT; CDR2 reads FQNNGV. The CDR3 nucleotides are TGTGCCAGCAGCCCCCAGGGGACAGGGTACAATGAGCAGTTCTTC. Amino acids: CASSPQGTGYNEQFF.

The CDR3 DNA follows: TGTGCCAGCAGTGGACAGGGTGGCAATCAGCCCCAGCATTTT. It codes for CASSGQGGNQPQHF. This chain connects TRBV28 to TRBJ1-5; 8 bases match TRBD1. Germline V gives CDR1 MDHEN, CDR2 SYDVKM. This CDR3 contains 14 residues. V was pared by 5 bases and J by 2 bases, with 2 bases of the junction left unmatched.

The CDR3 coding sequence is TGTGCCAGCAGCTACGGGTCCCACTATGGCTACACCTTC. Protein sequence: CASSYGSHYGYTF. The rearrangement uses TRBV7-9 and TRBJ1-2; D uncertain. CDR3 length: 13 amino acids. V was shortened by 4 bases and J by 3 bases, with 9 bases between the two germline ends. Germline CDR1 is SEHNR and CDR2 is FQNEAQ (reference sequence).

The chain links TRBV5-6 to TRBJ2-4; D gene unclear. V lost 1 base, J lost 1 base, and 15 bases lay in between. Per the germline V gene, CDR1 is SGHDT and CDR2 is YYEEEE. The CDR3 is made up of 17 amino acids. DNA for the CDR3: TGTGCCAGCAGCTTGTTGGAATCTTGGGGTGCCAAAAACATTCAGTACTTC. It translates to CASSLLESWGAKNIQYF.

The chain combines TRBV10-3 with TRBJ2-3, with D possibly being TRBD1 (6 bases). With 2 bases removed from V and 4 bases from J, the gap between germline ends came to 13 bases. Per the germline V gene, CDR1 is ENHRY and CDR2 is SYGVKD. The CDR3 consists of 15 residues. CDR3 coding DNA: TGTGCCATCAGTGAGCCGCCGACAGGTTCAGATACGCAGTATTTT. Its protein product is CAISEPPTGSDTQYF.

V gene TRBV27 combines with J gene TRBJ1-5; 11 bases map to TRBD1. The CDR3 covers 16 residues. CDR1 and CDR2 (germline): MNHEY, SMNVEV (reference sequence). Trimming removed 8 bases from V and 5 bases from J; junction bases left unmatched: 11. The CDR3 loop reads CASRGARDRGDQPQHF. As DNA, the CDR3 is TGTGCCAGCCGAGGGGCCAGGGACAGGGGGGATCAGCCCCAGCATTTT.

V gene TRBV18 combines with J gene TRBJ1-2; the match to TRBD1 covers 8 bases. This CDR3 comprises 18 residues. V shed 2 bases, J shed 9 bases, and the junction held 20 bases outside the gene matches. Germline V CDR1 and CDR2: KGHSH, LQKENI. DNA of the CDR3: TGTGCCAGCTCACCAAGGGGAAGGCTTGGACAGGGCTTGAACAGCTACACCTTC. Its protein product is CASSPRGRLGQGLNSYTF.

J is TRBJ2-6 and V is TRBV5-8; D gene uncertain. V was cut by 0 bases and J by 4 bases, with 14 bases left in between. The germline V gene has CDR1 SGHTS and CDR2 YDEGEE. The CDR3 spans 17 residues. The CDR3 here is CASSLGLGSGGANVLTF. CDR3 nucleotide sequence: TGTGCCAGCAGCTTGGGTCTCGGGTCAGGCGGGGCCAACGTCCTGACTTTC.

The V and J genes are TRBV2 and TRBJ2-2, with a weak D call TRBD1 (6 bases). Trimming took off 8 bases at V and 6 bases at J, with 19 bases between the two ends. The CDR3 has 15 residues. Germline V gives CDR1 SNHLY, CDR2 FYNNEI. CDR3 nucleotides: TGTGCCAGCGAGTTGGGACAAGGCGGAGCCGGGGAGCTGTTTTTT. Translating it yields CASELGQGGAGELFF.

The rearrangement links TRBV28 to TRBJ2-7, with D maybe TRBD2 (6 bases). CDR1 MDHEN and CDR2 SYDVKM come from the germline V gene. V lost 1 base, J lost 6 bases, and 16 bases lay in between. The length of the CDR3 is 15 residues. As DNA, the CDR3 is TGTGCCAGCAGTTTATCCGGAGGGAGCGGCGGCGAGCAGTACTTC. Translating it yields CASSLSGGSGGEQYF.